These 4 T cell receptor beta chains came from one sample sequenced in a study of cytomegalovirus exposure and HLA in healthy donors. PCR was performed using 60 Vbeta and 13 Jbeta primers. Produced via immunoSEQ multiplex PCR; TCRdb's table is partial and in-frame only. The repertoire includes 80,000 or so clones, roughly 64% of them detected once, and around 6% sits in the top ten. Sequenced material: PBMCs. The receptors shown here come from a man aged 30 to 39 in good health and CMV-seropositive.

There are a few counts of this clone. CDR3 nucleotide sequence: TGTGCCAGCGGTCACAGGGGGAACACCGGGGAGCTGTTTTTT. Protein sequence: CASGHRGNTGELFF. The chain carries TRBV11-2 and TRBJ2-2, with 7 bases fitting TRBD1. The CDR3 totals 14 residues. J was trimmed by 1 base and V by 8 bases; bases with no gene match: 4. The germline gives CDR1 SGHAT, CDR2 FQNNGV.

This clone occurred a few times. CDR3 coding DNA: TGTGCCAGCAGCCCGGGACTAGCGGGGACTTCCCATCCTCGCTACGAGCAGTACTTC. Amino acids: CASSPGLAGTSHPRYEQYF. V is TRBV14 and J is TRBJ2-7, with 13 nucleotides matching TRBD2. This CDR3 contains 19 residues. Germline trimming cut 4 bases from V and 3 bases from J; bases unmatched to any gene: 15. Per the germline V gene, CDR1 is SGHDN and CDR2 is FVKESK.

The rearrangement links TRBV14 to TRBJ2-1; D might be TRBD2 (6 bases). Per germline, CDR1 SGHDN and CDR2 FVKESK. The length of the CDR3 is 14 residues. Trimming removed 4 bases at V and 3 bases at J, with 10 bases between. CDR3 residues: CASSPAGIYNEQFF. The CDR3 nucleotides read TGTGCCAGCAGCCCCGCGGGGATCTACAATGAGCAGTTCTTC.

The chain uses TRBV5-6 and TRBJ2-7, with 7 bases matching TRBD2. V was pared by 4 bases and J by 0 bases, with 7 bases of the junction left unmatched. CDR1 is SGHDT, CDR2 YYEEEE, per germline. The CDR3 runs to 15 residues. CDR3 DNA: TGTGCCAGCAGCGTCGCGGGAGACCTCTCCTACGAGCAGTACTTC. This gives the protein CASSVAGDLSYEQYF. The whole variable domain, remainder taken from reference TRBV5-6 and TRBJ2-7, is DAGVTQSPTHLIKTRGQQVTLRCSPKSGHDTVSWYQQALGQGPQFIFQYYEEEERQRGNFPDRFSGHQFPNYSSELNVNALLLGDSALYLCASSVAGDLSYEQYFGPGTRLTVT.